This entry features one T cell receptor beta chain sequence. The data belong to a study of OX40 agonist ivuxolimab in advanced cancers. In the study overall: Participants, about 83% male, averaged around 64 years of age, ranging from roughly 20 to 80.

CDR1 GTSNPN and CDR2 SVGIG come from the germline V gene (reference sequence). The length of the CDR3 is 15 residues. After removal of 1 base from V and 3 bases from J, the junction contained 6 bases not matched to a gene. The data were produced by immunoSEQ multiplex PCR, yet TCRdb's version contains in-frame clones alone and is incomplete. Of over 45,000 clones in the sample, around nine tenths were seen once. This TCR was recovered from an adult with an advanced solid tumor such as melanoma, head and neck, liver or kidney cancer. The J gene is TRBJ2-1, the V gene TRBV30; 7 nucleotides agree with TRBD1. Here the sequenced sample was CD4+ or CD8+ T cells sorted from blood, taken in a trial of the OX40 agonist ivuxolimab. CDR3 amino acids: CAWSADRVVYNEQFF. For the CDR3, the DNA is TGTGCCTGGAGTGCAGACAGGGTTGTCTACAATGAGCAGTTCTTC.